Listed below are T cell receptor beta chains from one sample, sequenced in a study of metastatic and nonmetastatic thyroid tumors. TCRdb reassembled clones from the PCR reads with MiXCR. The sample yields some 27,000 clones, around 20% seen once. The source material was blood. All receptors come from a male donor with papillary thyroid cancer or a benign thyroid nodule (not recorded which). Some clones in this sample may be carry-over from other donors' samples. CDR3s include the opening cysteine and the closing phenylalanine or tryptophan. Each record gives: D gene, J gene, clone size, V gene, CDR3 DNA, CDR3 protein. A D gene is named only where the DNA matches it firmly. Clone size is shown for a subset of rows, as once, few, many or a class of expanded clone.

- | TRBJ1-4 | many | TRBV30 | TGTGCCTGGAGTGCCACGGGACGGGCCGGTCGGTTTTTT | CAWSATGRAGRFF
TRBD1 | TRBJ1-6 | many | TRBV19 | TGTGCCAGTAGTGTCCAGGGGGTTGGTAATTCACCCCTCCACTTT | CASSVQGVGNSPLHF
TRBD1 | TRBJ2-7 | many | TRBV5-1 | TGCGCCAGCAGCTCCTCAGGGGGACCCTACGAGCAGTACTTC | CASSSSGGPYEQYF
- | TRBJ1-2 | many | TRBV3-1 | TGTGCCAGCAGCCAAGAAGGTCTCAGGGCGGACTATGGCTACACCTTC | CASSQEGLRADYGYTF
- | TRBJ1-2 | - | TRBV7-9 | TGTGCCAGCAGCTTAGGCCACCGGGAGGCGAATGGCTACACTTTC | CASSLGHREANGYTF
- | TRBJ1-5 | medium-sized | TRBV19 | TGTGCCAGTAGTATACCCACAAATCAGCCCCAGCATTTT | CASSIPTNQPQHF
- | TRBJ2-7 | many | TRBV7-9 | TGTGCCAGCAGGGAACACAGGGACTCCTACGAGCAGTACTTC | CASREHRDSYEQYF
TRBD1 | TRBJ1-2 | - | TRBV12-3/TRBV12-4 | TGTGCCAGAAGGCCGGGACAGTCCTATGGCTACACCTTC | CARRPGQSYGYTF
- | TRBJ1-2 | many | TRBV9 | TGTGCCAGCAGCACGGAAGGGTATGGCTACACCTTC | CASSTEGYGYTF
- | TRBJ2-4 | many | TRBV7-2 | TGTGCCAGCAGCTTAGAGAAGGGGACTAAAAACATTCAGTACTTC | CASSLEKGTKNIQYF
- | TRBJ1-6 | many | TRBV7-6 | TGTGCCAGCAGCCCTGGGCCGAGCGTGGATTCACCCCTCCACTTT | CASSPGPSVDSPLHF
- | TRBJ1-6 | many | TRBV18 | TGTGCCAGCTCCCCAACTACCTTACTCGATAATTCACCCCTCCACTTT | CASSPTTLLDNSPLHF
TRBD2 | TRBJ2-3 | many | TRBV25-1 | TGTGCCAGCAGCCCGGACGACCCGGGACTAGTCGGCATGGGAGATACGCAGTATTTT | CASSPDDPGLVGMGDTQYF
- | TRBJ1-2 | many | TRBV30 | TGTGCCTGGAGTGTAATACGGCGGATGAACTATGGCTACACCTTC | CAWSVIRRMNYGYTF
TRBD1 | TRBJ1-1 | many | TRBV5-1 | TGCGCCAGCAGCTTGGCAGGGGGAACCACTGAAGCTTTCTTT | CASSLAGGTTEAFF
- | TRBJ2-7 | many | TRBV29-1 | TGCAGCGGGACAGTCTCCTACGAGCAGTACTTC | CSGTVSYEQYF
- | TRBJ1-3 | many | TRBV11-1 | TGTGCCAGCAGCGAAACCGGGACACTGAGCTCTGGAAACACCATATATTTT | CASSETGTLSSGNTIYF
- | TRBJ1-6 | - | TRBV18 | TGTGCCAGCTCACCCAGACAGGACCATAATTCACCACGCCACTTT | CASSPRQDHNSPRHF
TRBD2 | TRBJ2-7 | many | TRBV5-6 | TGTGCCAGCAGCCCGGGGGGGGGTCTTTACGAGCAGTACTTC | CASSPGGGLYEQYF
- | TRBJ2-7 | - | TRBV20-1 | TGCAGTGCTAGAGAAGGATATTTAGAAGGGGGTGAGCAGTACTTC | CSAREGYLEGGEQYF
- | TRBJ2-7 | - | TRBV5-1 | TGCGCCAGCAGCTTGTCACAAGAAGCCTACGAGCAGTACTTC | CASSLSQEAYEQYF
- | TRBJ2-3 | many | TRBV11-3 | TGTGCCAGCAGCTCTCCCCAGGGTCGAGATACGCAGTATTTT | CASSSPQGRDTQYF
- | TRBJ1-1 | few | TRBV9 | TGTGCCAGTAGCCCGAGGGTGAACACTGAAGCTTTCTTT | CASSPRVNTEAFF
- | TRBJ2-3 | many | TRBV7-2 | TGTGCCAGCACCCAGGGCGGGTCTAGCACAGATACGCAGTATTTT | CASTQGGSSTDTQYF
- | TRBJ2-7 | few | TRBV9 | TGTGCCAGCAGCGTATCGGGGTACGAGCAGTACTTC | CASSVSGYEQYF
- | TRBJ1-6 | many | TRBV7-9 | TGTGCCAGCAGCTCAGGGTGGAATTCACCCCTCCACTTT | CASSSGWNSPLHF
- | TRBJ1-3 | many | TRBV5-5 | TGTGCCAGCAGCTTATGGATCTCTGGAAACACCATATATTTT | CASSLWISGNTIYF
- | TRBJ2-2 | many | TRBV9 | TGTGCCAGCAGCCCCATGGGGGGGGCGGCCGGGGAGCTGTTTTTT | CASSPMGGAAGELFF
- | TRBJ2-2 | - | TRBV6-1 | TGTGCCAGCTGTGACGCGTCGGGGCGGAAGGGCGGGGAGCTGTTTTTT | CASCDASGRKGGELFF
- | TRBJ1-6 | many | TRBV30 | TGTGCCTGTCAGCAGGGGAGTAATTCACCCCTCCACTTT | CACQQGSNSPLHF
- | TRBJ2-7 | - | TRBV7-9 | TGTGCCAGCACGGACGGACGGGGGCTGGCCTACGAGCAGTACTTC | CASTDGRGLAYEQYF
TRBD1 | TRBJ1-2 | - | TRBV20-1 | TGCAGTGCTAGAGATACAGGGACAGGAAACTATGGCTACACCTTC | CSARDTGTGNYGYTF
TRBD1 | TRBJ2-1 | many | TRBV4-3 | TGCGCCAGCAGCCGACTTACCGGGACAGGGGCTGGCGAGCAGTTCTTC | CASSRLTGTGAGEQFF
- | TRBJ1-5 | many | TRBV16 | TGTGCCAGCACCCGGAGCACAAATCAGCCCCAGCATTTT | CASTRSTNQPQHF
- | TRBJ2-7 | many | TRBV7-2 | TGTGCCAGCAGCTTCCAAGATGGCTACGAGCAGTACTTC | CASSFQDGYEQYF
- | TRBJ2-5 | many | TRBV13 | TGTGCCAGCAGCTTAAATGGGGAGACCCAGTACTTC | CASSLNGETQYF
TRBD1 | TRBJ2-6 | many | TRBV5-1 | TGCGCCAGCAGCTTGCGGACAGGGAACTCTGGGGCCAACGTCCTGACTTTC | CASSLRTGNSGANVLTF
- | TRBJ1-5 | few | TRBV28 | TGTGCCAGCATTCCGGGAGTGGGAAGCAATCAGCCCCAGCATTTT | CASIPGVGSNQPQHF
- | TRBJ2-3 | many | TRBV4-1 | TGCGCCAGCAGCCAAGTCGGGCCTCCAGATACGCAGTATTTT | CASSQVGPPDTQYF
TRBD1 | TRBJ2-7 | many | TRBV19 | TGTGCCAGTAGTGGCCTTCGGTACCGGGACAGGGGCTACGAGCAGTACTTC | CASSGLRYRDRGYEQYF